This T cell receptor beta chain was identified during a study of OX40 agonist ivuxolimab in advanced cancers. Turning to the study itself: Patients assigned to dose escalation were diagnosed with hepatocellular carcinoma, melanoma, renal cell or head and neck cancer. Overall study results and limits: Compared with others, partial responders at 0.1-3.0 mg/kg displayed clonal expansion among the lowest.

Worth noting for this clone: Its antigen remains unidentified.

CDR1 and CDR2 from the germline V gene are DFQATT and SNEGSKA (reference sequence). The CDR3 length is 11 residues. V gave up 4 bases and J gave up 6 bases, with 9 bases separating them. The table came from immunoSEQ multiplex PCR; TCRdb's copy has only in-frame clones and leaves some out. Seen here are 70,000 or so clones, 85% to 90% observed once, and the top ten hold roughly 0.94%. This TCR was recovered from an adult with an advanced solid tumor such as melanoma, head and neck, liver or kidney cancer. The chain employs TRBV20-1 and TRBJ1-1; TRBD1 might be the D (5 bases). The sequences come from CD4+ or CD8+ T cells sorted from blood, collected in a trial of the OX40 agonist ivuxolimab. CDR3 bases: TGCAGTGCTATAAGACAGCCTGAAGCTTTCTTT. Translated, it gives CSAIRQPEAFF.